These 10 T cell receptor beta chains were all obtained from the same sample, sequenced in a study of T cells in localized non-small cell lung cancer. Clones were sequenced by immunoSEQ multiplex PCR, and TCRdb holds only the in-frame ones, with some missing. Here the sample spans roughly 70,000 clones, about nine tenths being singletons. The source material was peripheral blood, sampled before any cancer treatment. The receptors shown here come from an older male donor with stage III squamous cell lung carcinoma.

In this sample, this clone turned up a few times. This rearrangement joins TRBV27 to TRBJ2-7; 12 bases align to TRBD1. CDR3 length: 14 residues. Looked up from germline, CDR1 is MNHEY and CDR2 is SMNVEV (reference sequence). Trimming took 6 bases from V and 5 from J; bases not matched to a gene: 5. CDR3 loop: CASRGQGAYDEQYV. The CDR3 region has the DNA TGTGCCAGCAGGGGACAGGGGGCCTACGACGAGCAGTACGTC.

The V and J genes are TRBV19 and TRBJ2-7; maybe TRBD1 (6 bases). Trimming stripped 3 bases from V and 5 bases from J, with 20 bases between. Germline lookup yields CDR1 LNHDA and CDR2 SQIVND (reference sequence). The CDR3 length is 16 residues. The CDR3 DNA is TGTGCCAGTAGTATTTCCGGGACATCAAACCTCCACGAGCAGTACGTC. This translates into CASSISGTSNLHEQYV.

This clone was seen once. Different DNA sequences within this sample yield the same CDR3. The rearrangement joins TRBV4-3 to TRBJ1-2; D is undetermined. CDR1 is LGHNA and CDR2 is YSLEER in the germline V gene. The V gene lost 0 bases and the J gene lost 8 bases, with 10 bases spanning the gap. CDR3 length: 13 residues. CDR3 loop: CASSQDRARGYTF. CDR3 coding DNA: TGCGCCAGCAGCCAAGACCGGGCTCGGGGCTACACCTTC.

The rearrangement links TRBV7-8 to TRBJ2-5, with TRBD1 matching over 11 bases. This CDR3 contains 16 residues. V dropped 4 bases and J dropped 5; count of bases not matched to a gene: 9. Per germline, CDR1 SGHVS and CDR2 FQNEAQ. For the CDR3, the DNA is TGTGCCAGCAGCTGGGGGACAGGGGGTGTTGAGGAGACCCAGTACTTC. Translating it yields CASSWGTGGVEETQYF.

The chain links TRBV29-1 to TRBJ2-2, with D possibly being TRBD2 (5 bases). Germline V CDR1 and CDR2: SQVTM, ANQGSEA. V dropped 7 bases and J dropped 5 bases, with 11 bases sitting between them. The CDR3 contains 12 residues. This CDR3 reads CSAGPGTGELFF. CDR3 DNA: TGCAGCGCCGGGCCGGGGACCGGGGAGCTGTTTTTT.

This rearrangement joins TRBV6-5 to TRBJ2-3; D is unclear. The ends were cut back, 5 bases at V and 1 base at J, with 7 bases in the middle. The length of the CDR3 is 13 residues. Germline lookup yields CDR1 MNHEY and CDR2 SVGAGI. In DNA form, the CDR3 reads TGTGCCAGCAGTCCTGACGGCACAGATACGCAGTATTTT. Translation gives CASSPDGTDTQYF.

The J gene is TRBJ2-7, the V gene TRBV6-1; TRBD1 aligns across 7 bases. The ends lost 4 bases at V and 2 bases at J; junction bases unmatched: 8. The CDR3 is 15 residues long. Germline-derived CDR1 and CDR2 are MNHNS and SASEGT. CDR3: CASSVVRDRPYEQYF. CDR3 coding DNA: TGTGCCAGCAGTGTCGTTAGGGACAGACCCTACGAGCAGTACTTC.

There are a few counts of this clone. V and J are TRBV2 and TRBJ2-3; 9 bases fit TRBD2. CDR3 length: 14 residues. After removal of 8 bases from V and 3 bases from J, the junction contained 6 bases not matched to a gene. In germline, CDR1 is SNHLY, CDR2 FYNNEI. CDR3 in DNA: TGTGCCAGCCTAAGCGGGGGGAGAACAGATACGCAGTATTTT. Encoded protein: CASLSGGRTDTQYF. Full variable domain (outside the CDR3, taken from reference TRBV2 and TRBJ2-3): EPEVTQTPSHQVTQMGQEVILRCVPISNHLYFYWYRQILGQKVEFLVSFYNNEISEKSEIFDDQFSVERPDGSNFTLKIRSTKLEDSAMYFCASLSGGRTDTQYFGPGTRLTVL.

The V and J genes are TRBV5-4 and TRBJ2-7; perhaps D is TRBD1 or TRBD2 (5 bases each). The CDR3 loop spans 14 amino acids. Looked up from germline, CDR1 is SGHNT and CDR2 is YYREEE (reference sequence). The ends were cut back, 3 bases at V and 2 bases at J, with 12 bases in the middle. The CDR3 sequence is CASSSGPLPYEQYV. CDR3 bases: TGTGCCAGCAGCTCGGGACCCCTTCCCTACGAGCAGTACGTC.

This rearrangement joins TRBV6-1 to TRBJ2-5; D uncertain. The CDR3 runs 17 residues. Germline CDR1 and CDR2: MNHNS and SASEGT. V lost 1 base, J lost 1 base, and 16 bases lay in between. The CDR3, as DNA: TGTGCCAGCAGTGAAGAAGCCTTCGGACCAGGCCAAGAGACCCAGTACTTC. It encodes CASSEEAFGPGQETQYF.